This T cell receptor beta chain is drawn from a study of blood T cell repertoires in COVID-19 (dated by TCRdb to the early 2020s). Concerning the study at large: Samples from collaborators originated in the United States, Italy and Spain and spanned both the acute and convalescent phases of COVID-19. The prospective study material was composed of cDNA or gDNA derived from T cells, B-cell-depleted T cells, or PBMCs. Deeply sampled blood TCRbeta repertoires from subjects exposed to, actively infected with, or recovered from COVID-19 were included in the dataset. The repertoires were released in a freely available public database intended as a resource for research on the immune response to SARS-CoV-2. Samples came from the ongoing ImmuneRACE study (first 160 participants) plus 1,254 subjects from 6 global collaborators. The sample metadata nearly always contained a de-identified subject ID, COVID-19 status, age in years and sex. Where available, HLA class I and class II types were taken from metadata supplied by the sample provider and were not determined by assay-based typing. Results and caveats for the whole study, not just this receptor: The amount of clinical and demographic metadata varied by source and participant and was provided uncurated.

One collaborating source in Seattle enrolled patients during active infection and followed them longitudinally through the course of disease. Collaborating institutions collected whole blood in K2EDTA tubes following their own protocols. Collaborator samples were shipped for TCRbeta analysis as frozen whole blood, isolated PBMCs, or DNA extracted from either sample type. The CDR1 and CDR2 encoded by the germline V gene are MGHDK and SYGVNS. The V and J ends are trimmed by 1 base and 0 bases, leaving 15 bases between them. The CDR3 has 18 amino acids, counting the end cysteine and phenylalanine. The CDR3 DNA has 54 bases and is translated from base 1. The immunoSEQ Assay, a bias-controlled multiplex PCR, was used to amplify TCRbeta CDR3 regions from genomic DNA. Regarding the original processing steps: Within the assay, amplification of reference gene primers was used to estimate how many nucleated cells each sample contained. To quantify the absolute abundance of each unique TCRbeta CDR3 rearrangement, sequence reads were collapsed and filtered. For each sample, productive Simpson clonality was calculated as the square root of Simpson's diversity index across productive rearrangements. As stored in TCRdb, this immuneACCESS dataset retains in-frame rearrangements with V and J assigned. A fraction of the clones does not appear; measured against another copy, unresolved V genes explain less than half of the discrepancy, and the remainder lacks a known reason. That table gives V, J and clone size, and the DNA gave D and trimming. Counted in this sample were fewer than 50,000 clones; 74% of them appeared once. The ten largest make up more than 9% of the sample.

With regard to this clone: Its antigen has not been determined. No much larger clone is present one base from it, and per-base qualities are unavailable.

The chain is assembled from TRBV25-1 and TRBJ2-2; no D segment can be confidently identified. This TCR came from a man aged 65 to 79 with COVID-19, enrolled during active disease. The sample comprised peripheral blood. CDR3 sequence: CASSEFNSGKANTGELFF. The bases are TGTGCCAGCAGTGAATTTAACAGTGGAAAGGCGAACACCGGGGAGCTGTTTTTT.